What follows is one TCR beta chain and its context. Its antigen is as yet unknown. This sample is drawn from a study of long-term antiretroviral therapy in people with HIV. An immunoSEQ assay, version v3.0, was performed at survey level. Generated by immunoSEQ multiplex PCR, the TCRdb table keeps only in-frame clones and is missing some. Among approximately 17,000 clones listed, 90% to 95% were seen once. For each donor, at least one pre-ART and at least two post-ART PBMC samples were available. The CDR3 has 12 amino acids. Trimming removed 7 bases from V and 1 base from J, with 10 bases in between. Germline CDR1 and CDR2: SQVTM and ANQGSEA. Study results and caveats: Regardless of time point, clones expanded before ART dominated the repertoire.

This clonotype was sampled from a woman aged 40 to 50 with HIV. This specimen was unsorted PBMCs, taken 0.6 years after starting antiretroviral therapy. The chain is built from TRBV29-1 and TRBJ1-1, with a weak D call TRBD1 (6 bases). The CDR3: CSAGQPNTEAFF. In DNA, the CDR3 is TGCAGCGCTGGACAGCCGAACACTGAAGCTTTCTTT.